The present TCR beta chain was sequenced within a study of T cell repertoires in cytomegalovirus infection. TCRdb redid the calling of the reads with MiXCR, one entry per CDR3 protein. The sample yields about half a million distinct CDR3 sequences, roughly a third seen once. Study-wide points: Summed frequency of public TCR beta families distinguished CMV carriers with the relevant HLA.

The table lists this clonotype with a few counts. Its specificity is not known. Trimming cost V 6 bases and J 8 bases, with 13 bases left between them. The CDR3 totals 11 residues. Germline assignment: CDR1 SQVTM and CDR2 ANQGSEA. The source is a human donor in good health (CMV status not recorded). Some clones in this sample may be carry-over from other donors' samples. Sequencing was performed on cultured PBMCs, taken from culture after CMV antigen stimulation. The chain is built from TRBV29-1 and TRBJ1-2, with a possible D match to TRBD1 (5 bases). The CDR3 DNA reads as TGCAGCGTGGGGGGAGACAGCGGCTACACCTTC. Its protein product is CSVGGDSGYTF.